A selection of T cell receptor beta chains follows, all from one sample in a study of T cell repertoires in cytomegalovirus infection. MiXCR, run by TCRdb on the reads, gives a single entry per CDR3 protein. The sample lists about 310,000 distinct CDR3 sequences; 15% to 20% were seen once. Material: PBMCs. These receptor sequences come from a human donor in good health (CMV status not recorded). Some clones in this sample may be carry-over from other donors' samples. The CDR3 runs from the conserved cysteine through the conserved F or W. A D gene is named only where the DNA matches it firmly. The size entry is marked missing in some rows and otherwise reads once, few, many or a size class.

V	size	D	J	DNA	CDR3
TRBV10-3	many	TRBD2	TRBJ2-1	TGTGCCATCAGTGGGGGGGGGGGAACAAACTCCTACAATGAGCAGTTCTTC	CAISGGGGTNSYNEQFF
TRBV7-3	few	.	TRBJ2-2	TGTGCCAGCAGACCCACGCCGAACACCGGGGAGCTGTTTTTT	CASRPTPNTGELFF
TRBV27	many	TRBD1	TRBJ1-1	TGTGCCAGCAGTTACATTACCGGTAGACAGGGCACTGAAGCTTTCTTT	CASSYITGRQGTEAFF
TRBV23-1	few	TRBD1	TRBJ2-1	TGCGCCAGCAGTCAACCGACAGGGGGCTATACCAATGAGCAGTTCTTC	CASSQPTGGYTNEQFF
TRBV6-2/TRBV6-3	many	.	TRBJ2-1	TGTGCCAGCAGTTACGGCGGGACAGTCTACAATGAGCAGTTCTTC	CASSYGGTVYNEQFF
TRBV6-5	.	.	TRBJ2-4	TGTGCCAGCAGTTACTCGCTAGGGGTGGCCAAAAACATTCAGTACTTC	CASSYSLGVAKNIQYF
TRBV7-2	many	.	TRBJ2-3	TGTGCCAGCAGCTTAGCAGTGGATAGCACAGATACGCAGTATTTT	CASSLAVDSTDTQYF
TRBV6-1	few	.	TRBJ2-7	TGTGCCAGCATCGTCGGCCAGGGCCCCTACGAGCAGTACTTC	CASIVGQGPYEQYF
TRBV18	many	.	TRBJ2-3	TGTGCCAGCAGCCCTCCTAGCACAGATACGCAGTATTTT	CASSPPSTDTQYF
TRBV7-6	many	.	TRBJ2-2	TGTGCCAGCAGCCCCACCGGGACGGTGAACACCGGGGAGCTGTTTTTT	CASSPTGTVNTGELFF
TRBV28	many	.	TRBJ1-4	TGTGCCAGCAGTTCCCTAGATTTCCTCAAGGAAAAACTGTTTTTT	CASSSLDFLKEKLFF
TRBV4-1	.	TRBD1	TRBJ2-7	TGCGCCAGCAGCCAGCTAGGGGCCGGGACAGGGAGGAACGAGCAGTACTTC	CASSQLGAGTGRNEQYF
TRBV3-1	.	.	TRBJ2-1	TGTGCCAGCAGCCAAGATCTCGAATTCTCCTACAATGAGCAGTTCTTC	CASSQDLEFSYNEQFF
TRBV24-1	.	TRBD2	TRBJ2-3	TGTGCCACCGGGGTGGGGGGGTCTAGCACAGATACGCAGTATTTT	CATGVGGSSTDTQYF
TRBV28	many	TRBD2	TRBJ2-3	TGTGCCAGCAGTGGCTACGCAGCGGGGGCTAGCACAGATACGCAGTATTTT	CASSGYAAGASTDTQYF
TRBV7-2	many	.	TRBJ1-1	TGTGCCAGCAGCTCAGTAAGGGCCGTTGGACAAGCTTTCTTT	CASSSVRAVGQAFF
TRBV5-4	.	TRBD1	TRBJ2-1	TGTGCCAGCAGCTCCCTCGGACAGGCGTCCTACAATGAGCAGTTCTTC	CASSSLGQASYNEQFF
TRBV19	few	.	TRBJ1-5	TGTGCCAGTAAAGCGGGGGTCAAAGAGCCCCAGCATTTT	CASKAGVKEPQHF
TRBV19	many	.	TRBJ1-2	TGTGCCAGTAGTCGATCCAGGGCCGATTCTTATGGCTACACCTTC	CASSRSRADSYGYTF
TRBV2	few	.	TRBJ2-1	TGTGCCAGCAGTGAGTGGGCAGTCAATGAGCAGTTCTTC	CASSEWAVNEQFF
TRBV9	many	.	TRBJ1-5	TGTGCCAGCAGCGTAGATGGGCGTACGAGTCAGCCCCAGCATTTT	CASSVDGRTSQPQHF
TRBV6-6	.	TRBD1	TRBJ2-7	TGTGCCAGCAGTTACTCGATCGGACAGGGTGCCCACGAGCAGTACTTC	CASSYSIGQGAHEQYF
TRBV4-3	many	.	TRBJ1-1	TGCGCCAGCAGCCAAGATCTCGACCGGGCTGAAGCTTTCTTT	CASSQDLDRAEAFF
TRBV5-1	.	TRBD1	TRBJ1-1	TGCGCCAGCAGTGCGGGACAGGGCATGGGGACTGAAGCTTTCTTT	CASSAGQGMGTEAFF
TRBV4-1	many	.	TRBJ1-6	TGCGCCAGCAGCCAAGCCGGAGCAAATTCACCCCTCCACTTT	CASSQAGANSPLHF
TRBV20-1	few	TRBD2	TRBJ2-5	TGCAGTGCTAGGGAACTAGCGGGGGGAAAACACATCCAAGAGACCCAGTACTTC	CSARELAGGKHIQETQYF
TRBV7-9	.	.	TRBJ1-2	TGTGCCAGCAGCCCATCCCTCGACTATGGCTACACCTTC	CASSPSLDYGYTF
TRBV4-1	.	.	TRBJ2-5	TGCGCCAGCAGCCAAGATCTGATACAAGAGACCCAGTACTTC	CASSQDLIQETQYF
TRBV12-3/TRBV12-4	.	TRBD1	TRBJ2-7	TGTGCCAGCAGTTCTGGAGGGGACAGGCACTACGAGCAGTACTTC	CASSSGGDRHYEQYF
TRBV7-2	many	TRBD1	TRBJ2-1	TGTGCCAGCAGGCCCACCGGGACAGGGTTTTCCAATGAGCAGTTCTTC	CASRPTGTGFSNEQFF
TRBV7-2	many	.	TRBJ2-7	TGTGCCAGCAGCTTACGAGGGTCTCCGAGCTCCTACGAGCAGTACTTC	CASSLRGSPSSYEQYF
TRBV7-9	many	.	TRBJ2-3	TGTGCCAGCAGCTTATCTAGCGTAGGAGATACGCAGTATTTT	CASSLSSVGDTQYF